The 5 T cell receptor beta chains below come from one sample, sequenced in a study of shared clonotypes between healthy human individuals. TCRdb's copy holds only in-frame clones and misses some; the assay was immunoSEQ multiplex PCR. This sample has about 1.5 million clones, with under 99% found just once. Sequencing was carried out using naive CD4+ T cells sorted from blood. Subset of the sample: CD45RA+ positively selected. These receptors all stem from a man aged 25-45 years in good health.

The rearrangement joins TRBV29-1 to TRBJ2-1, with D unclear. This CDR3 comprises 16 residues. Germline CDR1 SQVTM, CDR2 ANQGSEA. Trimming removed 4 bases at V and 0 bases at J, with 16 bases between. CDR3 sequence (DNA): TGCAGCGTTGTCCAATTCGCCATCAGCTCCTACAATGAGCAGTTCTTC. Translation: CSVVQFAISSYNEQFF.

Written as DNA, the CDR3 is TGCGCCAGCAGCCCGGGATTGGGACAGGGGGACACTGAAGCTTTCTTT. This codes for CASSPGLGQGDTEAFF. The chain recombines TRBV5-1 with TRBJ1-1; 11 nucleotides agree with TRBD1. Germline values: CDR1 SGHRS, CDR2 YFSETQ. With V trimmed by 4 bases and J by 3 bases, 8 bases remained unmatched. The CDR3 is 16 amino acids.

The rearrangement links TRBV19 to TRBJ1-5; possibly TRBD1 for D (6 bases). The germline V and J ends were trimmed by 7 bases and 5 bases, with 12 bases remaining between them. Germline V lookup: CDR1 LNHDA, CDR2 SQIVND (reference sequence). This CDR3 comprises 13 residues. The CDR3 spells CASTVQGYQPQHF. In DNA form, the CDR3 reads TGTGCCAGTACCGTACAGGGATATCAGCCCCAGCATTTT.

This chain uses TRBV28 with TRBJ1-1, with 10 nucleotides matching TRBD1. Germline loops: CDR1 MDHEN, CDR2 SYDVKM. CDR3 length: 14 residues. With V trimmed by 6 bases and J by 1 base, 2 bases remained unmatched. This chain's CDR3 is CASRGQGPNTEAFF. The DNA of the CDR3 is TGTGCCAGCAGGGGACAGGGGCCGAACACTGAAGCTTTCTTT.

V usage is TRBV7-8 and J usage is TRBJ1-4, with TRBD1 as a possible D gene (5 bases). Trimming stripped 4 bases from V and 6 bases from J, with 15 bases between. Germline CDR1 and CDR2: SGHVS and FQNEAQ. There are 15 residues in the CDR3. The CDR3 is CASSSWGREDEKLFF. The CDR3, as DNA: TGTGCCAGCAGCTCCTGGGGGAGAGAAGATGAAAAACTGTTTTTT.